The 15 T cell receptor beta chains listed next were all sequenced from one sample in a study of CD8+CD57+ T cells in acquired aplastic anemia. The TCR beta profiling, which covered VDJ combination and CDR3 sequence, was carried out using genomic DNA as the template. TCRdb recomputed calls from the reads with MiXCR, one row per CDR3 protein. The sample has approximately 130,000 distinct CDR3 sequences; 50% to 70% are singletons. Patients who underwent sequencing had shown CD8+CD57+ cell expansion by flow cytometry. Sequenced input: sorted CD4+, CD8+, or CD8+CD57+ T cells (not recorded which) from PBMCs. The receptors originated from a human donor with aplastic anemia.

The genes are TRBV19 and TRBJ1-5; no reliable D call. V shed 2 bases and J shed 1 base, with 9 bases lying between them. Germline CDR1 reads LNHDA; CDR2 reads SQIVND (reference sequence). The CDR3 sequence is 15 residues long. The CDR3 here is CASSIIRASNQPQHF. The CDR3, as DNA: TGTGCCAGTAGTATAATTCGGGCAAGCAATCAGCCCCAGCATTTT.

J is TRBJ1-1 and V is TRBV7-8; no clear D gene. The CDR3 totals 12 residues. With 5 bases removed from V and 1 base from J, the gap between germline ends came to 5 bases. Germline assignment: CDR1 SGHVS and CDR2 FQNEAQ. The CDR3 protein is CASSRKNTEAFF. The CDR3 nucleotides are TGTGCCAGCAGCCGAAAGAACACTGAAGCTTTCTTT.

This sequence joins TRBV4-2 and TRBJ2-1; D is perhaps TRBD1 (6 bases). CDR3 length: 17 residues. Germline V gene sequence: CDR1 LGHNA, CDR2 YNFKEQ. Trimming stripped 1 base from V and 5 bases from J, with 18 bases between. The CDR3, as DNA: TGTGCCAGCAGCCAAGTTTATCAAGGGGGTACCAACAATGAGCAGTTCTTC. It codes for CASSQVYQGGTNNEQFF.

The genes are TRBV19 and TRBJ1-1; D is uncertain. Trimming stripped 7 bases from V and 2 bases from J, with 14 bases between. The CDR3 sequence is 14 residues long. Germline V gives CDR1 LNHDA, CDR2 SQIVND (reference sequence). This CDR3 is CASTPTLPNTEAFF. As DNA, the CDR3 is TGTGCCAGTACTCCGACACTACCCAACACTGAAGCTTTCTTT.

The CDR3 is CASSFDSANSPLHF. Here the CDR3 DNA reads TGTGCCAGCAGCTTCGACAGTGCTAATTCACCCCTCCACTTT. The chain carries TRBV7-2 and TRBJ1-6, with D perhaps TRBD1 (5 bases). Per the germline V gene, CDR1 is SGHTA and CDR2 is FQGNSA. Trimming took 3 bases from V and 6 from J, leaving 9 bases between them. This CDR3 is 14 amino acids long.

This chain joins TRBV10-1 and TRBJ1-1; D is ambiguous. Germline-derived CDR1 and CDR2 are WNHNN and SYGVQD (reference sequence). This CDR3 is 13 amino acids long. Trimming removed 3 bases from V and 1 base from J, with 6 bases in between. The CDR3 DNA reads TGCGCCAGCAGTGAACAAGGGAACACTGAAGCTTTCTTT. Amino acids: CASSEQGNTEAFF.

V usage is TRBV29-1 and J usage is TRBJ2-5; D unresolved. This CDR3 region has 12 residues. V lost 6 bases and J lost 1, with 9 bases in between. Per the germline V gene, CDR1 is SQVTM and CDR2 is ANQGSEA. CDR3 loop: CSVEATQETQYF. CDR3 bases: TGCAGCGTAGAGGCCACCCAAGAGACCCAGTACTTC.

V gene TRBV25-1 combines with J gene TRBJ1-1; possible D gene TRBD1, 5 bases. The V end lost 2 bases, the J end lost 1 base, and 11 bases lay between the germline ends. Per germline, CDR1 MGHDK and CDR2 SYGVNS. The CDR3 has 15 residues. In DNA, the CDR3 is TGTGCCAGCAGTGAAAGTGCTAGGGGGAACACTGAAGCTTTCTTT. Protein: CASSESARGNTEAFF.

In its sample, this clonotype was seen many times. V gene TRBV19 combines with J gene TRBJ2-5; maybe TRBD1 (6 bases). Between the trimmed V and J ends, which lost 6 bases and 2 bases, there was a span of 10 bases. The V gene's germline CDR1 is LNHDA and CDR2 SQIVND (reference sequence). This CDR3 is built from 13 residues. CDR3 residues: CASRTDSQETQYF. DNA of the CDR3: TGTGCCAGTAGAACGGACAGTCAAGAGACCCAGTACTTC.

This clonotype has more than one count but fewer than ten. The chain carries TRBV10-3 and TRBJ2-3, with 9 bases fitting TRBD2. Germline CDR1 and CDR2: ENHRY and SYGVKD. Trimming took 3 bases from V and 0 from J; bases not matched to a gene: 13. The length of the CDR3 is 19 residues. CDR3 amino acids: CAISDYDRLGLASTDTQYF. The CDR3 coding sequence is TGTGCCATCAGTGACTACGACAGGCTCGGACTAGCGAGCACAGATACGCAGTATTTT.

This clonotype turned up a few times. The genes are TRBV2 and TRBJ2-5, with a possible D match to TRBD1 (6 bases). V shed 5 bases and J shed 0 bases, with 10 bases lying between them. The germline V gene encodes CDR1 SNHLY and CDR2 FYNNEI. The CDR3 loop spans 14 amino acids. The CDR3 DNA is TGTGCCAGCAGTAAGGACAGATACCAAGAGACCCAGTACTTC. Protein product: CASSKDRYQETQYF.

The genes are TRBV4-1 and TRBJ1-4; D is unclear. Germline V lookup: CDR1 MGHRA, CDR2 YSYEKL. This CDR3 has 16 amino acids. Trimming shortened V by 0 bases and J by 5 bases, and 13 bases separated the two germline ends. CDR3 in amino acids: CASSQESRNVNEKLFF. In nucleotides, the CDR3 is TGCGCCAGCAGCCAAGAATCCCGCAATGTAAATGAAAAACTGTTTTTT.

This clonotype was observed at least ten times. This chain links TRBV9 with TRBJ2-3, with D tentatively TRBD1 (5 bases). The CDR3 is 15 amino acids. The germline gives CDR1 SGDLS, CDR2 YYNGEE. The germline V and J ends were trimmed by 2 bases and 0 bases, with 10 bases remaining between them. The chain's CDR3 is CASSVGQASTDTQYF. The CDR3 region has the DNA TGTGCCAGCAGCGTGGGGCAGGCCAGCACAGATACGCAGTATTTT. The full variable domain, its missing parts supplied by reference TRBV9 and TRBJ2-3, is DSGVTQTPKHLITATGQRVTLRCSPRSGDLSVYWYQQSLDQGLQFLIQYYNGEERAKGNILERFSAQQFPDLHSELNLSSLELGDSALYFCASSVGQASTDTQYFGPGTRLTVL.

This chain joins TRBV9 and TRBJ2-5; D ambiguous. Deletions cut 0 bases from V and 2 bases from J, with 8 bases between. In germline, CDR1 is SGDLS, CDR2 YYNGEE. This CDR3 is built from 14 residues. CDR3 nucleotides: TGTGCCAGCAGCGTAGGTCCCACTCAAGAGACCCAGTACTTC. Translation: CASSVGPTQETQYF.

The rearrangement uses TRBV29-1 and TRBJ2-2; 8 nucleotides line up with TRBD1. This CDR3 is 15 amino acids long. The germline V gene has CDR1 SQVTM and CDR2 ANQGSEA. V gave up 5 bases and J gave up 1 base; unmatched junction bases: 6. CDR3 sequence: CSVHLTGENTGELFF. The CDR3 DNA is TGCAGCGTTCATCTGACAGGGGAGAACACCGGGGAGCTGTTTTTT.